This T cell receptor beta chain originates from a study of CD8 T cells in ankylosing spondylitis (dated by TCRdb to 2017 to 2019). The study in broad terms: The study profiled T cell receptor beta repertoires in healthy donors and ankylosing spondylitis patients to find disease-linked TCR variants. Peripheral blood was sampled, and synovial fluid was also collected from ankylosing spondylitis patients. The full study cohort was made up of about two dozen ankylosing spondylitis patients and more than 90 healthy donors. General study outcomes and caveats: Some motif variants had previously been reported in the synovial fluid and blood of reactive arthritis patients, which suggests shared mechanisms of disease initiation. The disease-linked clones had a CD8+ phenotype and were found at relatively low frequencies in peripheral blood. The disease-linked clones were reported to be significantly enriched in matched synovial fluid samples from ankylosing spondylitis patients. Blood from ankylosing spondylitis patients appeared to be characterized by a TCR beta motif made up of under ten highly homologous amino acid variants.

Of note for this clonotype: It has no known antigen specificity. Base qualities are not provided; no much larger clone lies one nucleotide away.

From the cysteine through the phenylalanine, the CDR3 covers 13 amino acids. Of the read, only the CDR3 DNA is kept; its 39 bases are in frame from base 1. Relative to germline, V is 3 bases shorter and J is 11 bases shorter, with 16 bases between their ends. The instrument was an Illumina HiSeq 2500. Quantitative 5'-RACE with molecular barcodes was the method used to prepare the TCR beta libraries. The study's own analysis went as follows. Disease-linked TCR variants were identified with a new computational method built on a probabilistic model of VDJ rearrangement. TCRdb trimmed the raw reads at Q25, called clones with MiXCR and kept productive beta chains. Every distinct CDR3 protein forms one entry, paired with its most common genes and DNA. None of the V and J calls come from the authors' own analysis; TCRdb made them. The sample records approximately 540,000 distinct CDR3 sequences, approximately 12% of which are singletons. In total, the top ten clones hold under 7.5% of the sample.

The rearrangement combines TRBV12-3 or TRBV12-4 with TRBJ1-2, with TRBD1 as a weak D call on 5 bases. Sample: blood, either unsorted or a sorted T cell fraction (not recorded which). The receptor comes from a male donor with ankylosing spondylitis. Here is the DNA: TGTGCCAGCAGTTTCCCCACCGCGCAGGGATACACCTTC. This gives the protein CASSFPTAQGYTF.